A selection of T cell receptor beta chains follows, all from one sample in a study of T cells in Graves' hyperthyroidism and ophthalmopathy. One entry per CDR3 protein results from TCRdb running MiXCR on the multiplex PCR reads. The profile covers about 300,000 distinct CDR3 sequences, with roughly a fifth appearing a single time and less than 45% taken by the ten largest. Sequenced: blood. The receptors here all came from a man between 45 and 60 years old with Graves' ophthalmopathy. The conserved cysteine and the conserved F or W are not part of the CDR3 here. The order of the fields is V gene, J gene, CDR3 protein.

TRBV24-1	TRBJ2-5	ATSDQLGGQETQY
TRBV6-5	TRBJ2-3	ASSYSRELTDTQY
TRBV10-2	TRBJ2-3	ASSERVLSTDTQY
TRBV9	TRBJ2-1	ASSVVKGSYNEQF
TRBV9	TRBJ2-1	ASSVEGTSGSNEQF
TRBV4-1	TRBJ2-3	ASSQGIAGAVTDTQY
TRBV6-1	TRBJ1-4	ASSAGQGADEKLF
TRBV19	TRBJ1-3	ASSPMDKFSGNTIY
TRBV10-3	TRBJ2-2	AISRDSTNTGELF
TRBV7-9	TRBJ1-5	ASSLGGEGNQPQH
TRBV28	TRBJ1-3	ASSFFGQSSGNTIY
TRBV30	TRBJ1-1	AWSSYMNTEAF
TRBV28	TRBJ2-7	ASSPRRNEQH
TRBV30	TRBJ2-1	AWSVFGMGQGRNEQF
TRBV28	TRBJ1-5	ASRNRGEGNQPQH
TRBV28	TRBJ1-2	ASSSSTGGDYGYT
TRBV3-1	TRBJ1-4	ASSQAGRWGSEKLF